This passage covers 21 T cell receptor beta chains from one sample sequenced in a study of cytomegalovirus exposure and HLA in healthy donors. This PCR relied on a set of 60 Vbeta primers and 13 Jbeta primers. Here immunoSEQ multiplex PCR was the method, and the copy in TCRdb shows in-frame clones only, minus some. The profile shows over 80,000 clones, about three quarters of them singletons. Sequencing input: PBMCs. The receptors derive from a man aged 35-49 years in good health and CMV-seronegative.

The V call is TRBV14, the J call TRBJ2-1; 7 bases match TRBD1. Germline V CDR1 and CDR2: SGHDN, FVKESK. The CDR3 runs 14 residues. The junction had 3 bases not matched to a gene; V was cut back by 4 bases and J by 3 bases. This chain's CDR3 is CASSPWTGYNEQFF. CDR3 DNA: TGTGCCAGCAGCCCGTGGACAGGCTACAATGAGCAGTTCTTC. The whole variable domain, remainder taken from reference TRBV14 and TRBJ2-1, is EAGVTQFPSHSVIEKGQTVTLRCDPISGHDNLYWYRRVMGKEIKFLLHFVKESKQDESGMPNNRFLAERTGGTYSTLKVQPAELEDSGVYFCASSPWTGYNEQFFGPGTRLTVL.

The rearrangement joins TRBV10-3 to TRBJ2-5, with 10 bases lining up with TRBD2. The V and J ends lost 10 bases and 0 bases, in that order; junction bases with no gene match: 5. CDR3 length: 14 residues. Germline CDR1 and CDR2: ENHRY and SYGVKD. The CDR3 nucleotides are TGTGCCACCACTAGCGGGGAGTACCAAGAGACCCAGTACTTC. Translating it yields CATTSGEYQETQYF.

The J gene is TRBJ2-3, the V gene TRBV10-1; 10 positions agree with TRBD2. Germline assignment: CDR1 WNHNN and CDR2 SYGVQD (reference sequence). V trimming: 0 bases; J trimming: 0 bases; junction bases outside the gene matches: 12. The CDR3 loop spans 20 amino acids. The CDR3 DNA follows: TGCGCCAGCAGTGAGTCGACTAGATGTGGACTAGCGGTGAGCACAGATACGCAGTATTTT. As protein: CASSESTRCGLAVSTDTQYF.

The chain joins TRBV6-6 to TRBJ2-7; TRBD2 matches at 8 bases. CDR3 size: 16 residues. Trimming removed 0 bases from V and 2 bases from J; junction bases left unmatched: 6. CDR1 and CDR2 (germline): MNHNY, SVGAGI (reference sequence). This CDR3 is CASSYSFSGATYEQYF. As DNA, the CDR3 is TGTGCCAGCAGTTACTCTTTTAGCGGGGCCACCTACGAGCAGTACTTC.

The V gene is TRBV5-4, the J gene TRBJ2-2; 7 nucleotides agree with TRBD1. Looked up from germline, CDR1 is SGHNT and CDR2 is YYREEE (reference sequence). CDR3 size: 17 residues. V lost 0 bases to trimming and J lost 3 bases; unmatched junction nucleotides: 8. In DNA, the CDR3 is TGTGCCAGCAGCTTGGTGGTGGGACAGCCCTACACCGGGGAGCTGTTTTTT. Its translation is CASSLVVGQPYTGELFF.

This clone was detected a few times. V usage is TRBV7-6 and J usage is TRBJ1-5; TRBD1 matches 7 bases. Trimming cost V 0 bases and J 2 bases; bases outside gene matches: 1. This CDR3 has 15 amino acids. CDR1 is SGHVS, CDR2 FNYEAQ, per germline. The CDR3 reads CASSLAGTGNQPQHF. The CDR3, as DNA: TGTGCCAGCAGCTTAGCAGGGACAGGCAATCAGCCCCAGCATTTT.

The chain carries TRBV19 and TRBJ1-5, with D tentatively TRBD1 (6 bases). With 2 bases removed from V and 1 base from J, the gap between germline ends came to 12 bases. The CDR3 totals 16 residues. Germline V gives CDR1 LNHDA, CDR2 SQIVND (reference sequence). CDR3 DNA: TGTGCCAGTAGTATAACTCCCAGGGGAAGCAATCAGCCCCAGCATTTT. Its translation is CASSITPRGSNQPQHF.

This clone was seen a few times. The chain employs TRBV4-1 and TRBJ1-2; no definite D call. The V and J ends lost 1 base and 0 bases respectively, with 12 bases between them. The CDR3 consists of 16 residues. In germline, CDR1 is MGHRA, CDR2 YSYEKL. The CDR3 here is CASSQGPTESNYGYTF. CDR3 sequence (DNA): TGCGCCAGCAGCCAAGGCCCCACGGAGTCTAACTATGGCTACACCTTC.

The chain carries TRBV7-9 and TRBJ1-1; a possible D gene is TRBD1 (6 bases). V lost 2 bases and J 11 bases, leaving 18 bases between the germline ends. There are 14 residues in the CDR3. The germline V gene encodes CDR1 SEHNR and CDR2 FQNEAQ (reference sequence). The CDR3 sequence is CASSLSFGGAGAFF. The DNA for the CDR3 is TGTGCCAGCAGCTTAAGCTTTGGGGGCGCCGGGGCTTTCTTT.

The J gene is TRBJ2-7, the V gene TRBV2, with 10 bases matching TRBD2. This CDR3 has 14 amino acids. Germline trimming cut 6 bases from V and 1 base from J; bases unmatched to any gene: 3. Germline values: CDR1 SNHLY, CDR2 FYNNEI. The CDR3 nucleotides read TGTGCCAGCAGGGTAGCGGGGGGTTCCTACGAGCAGTACTTC. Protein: CASRVAGGSYEQYF.

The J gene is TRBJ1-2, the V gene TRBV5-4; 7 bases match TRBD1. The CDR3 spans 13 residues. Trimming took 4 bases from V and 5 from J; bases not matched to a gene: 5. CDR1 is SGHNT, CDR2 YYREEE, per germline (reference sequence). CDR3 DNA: TGTGCCAGCAGCACCGACAGGGAGTATGGCTACACCTTC. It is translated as CASSTDREYGYTF.

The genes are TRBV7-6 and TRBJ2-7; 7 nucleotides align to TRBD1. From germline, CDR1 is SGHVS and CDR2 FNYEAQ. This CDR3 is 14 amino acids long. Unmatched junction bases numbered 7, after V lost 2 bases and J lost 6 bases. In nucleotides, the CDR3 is TGTGCCAGCAGCTTAAGGCAGGGGGTAGTCGAGCAGTACTTC. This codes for CASSLRQGVVEQYF.

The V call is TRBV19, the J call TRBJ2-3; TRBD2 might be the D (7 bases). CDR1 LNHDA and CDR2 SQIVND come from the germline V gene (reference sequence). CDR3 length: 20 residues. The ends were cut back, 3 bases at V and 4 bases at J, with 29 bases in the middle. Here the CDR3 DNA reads TGTGCCAGTAGTATCAAGGGGGGGCTTCCGGGATGGTATTACTCAGATACGCAGTATTTT. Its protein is CASSIKGGLPGWYYSDTQYF.

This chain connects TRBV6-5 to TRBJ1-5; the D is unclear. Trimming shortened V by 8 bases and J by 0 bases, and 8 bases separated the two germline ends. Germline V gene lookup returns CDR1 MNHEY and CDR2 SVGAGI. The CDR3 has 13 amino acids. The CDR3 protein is CASAVGSNQPQHF. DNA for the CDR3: TGTGCCAGCGCGGTCGGTAGCAATCAGCCCCAGCATTTT.

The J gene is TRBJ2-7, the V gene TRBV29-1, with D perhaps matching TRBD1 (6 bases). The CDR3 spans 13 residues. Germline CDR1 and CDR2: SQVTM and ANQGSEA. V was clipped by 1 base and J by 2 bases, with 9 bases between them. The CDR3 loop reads CSVEGTVPYEQYF. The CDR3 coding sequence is TGCAGCGTTGAAGGGACAGTACCCTACGAGCAGTACTTC.

The CDR3 spells CASSLASGVGYEQYF. DNA for the CDR3: TGTGCCAGCAGCTTAGCAAGCGGGGTAGGCTACGAGCAGTACTTC. The rearrangement joins TRBV7-6 to TRBJ2-7; 7 bases agree with TRBD2. The V gene end was trimmed by 0 bases and the J gene end by 3 bases; junction bases not matched to a gene: 5. Germline-derived CDR1 and CDR2 are SGHVS and FNYEAQ. This CDR3 has 15 residues. The variable domain in full, completed from reference TRBV7-6 and TRBJ2-7, reads GAGVSQSPRYKVTKRGQDVALRCDPISGHVSLYWYRQALGQGPEFLTYFNYEAQQDKSGLPNDRFSAERPEGSISTLTIQRTEQRDSAMYRCASSLASGVGYEQYFGPGTRLTVT.

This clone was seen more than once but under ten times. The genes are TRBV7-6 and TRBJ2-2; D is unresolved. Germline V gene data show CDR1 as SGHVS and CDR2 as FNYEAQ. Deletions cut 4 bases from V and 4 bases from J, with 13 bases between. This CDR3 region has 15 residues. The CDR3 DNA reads TGTGCCAGCAGCTCCCCCGGCGGTGTCACCGGGGAGCTGTTTTTT. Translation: CASSSPGGVTGELFF.

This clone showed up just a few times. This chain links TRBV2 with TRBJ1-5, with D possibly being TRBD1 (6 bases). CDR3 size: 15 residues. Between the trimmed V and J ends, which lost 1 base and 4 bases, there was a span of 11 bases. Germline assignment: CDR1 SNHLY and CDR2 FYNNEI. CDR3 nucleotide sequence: TGTGCCAGCAGTGAAGGGGTAACAGGGAATCAGCCCCAGCATTTT. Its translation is CASSEGVTGNQPQHF.

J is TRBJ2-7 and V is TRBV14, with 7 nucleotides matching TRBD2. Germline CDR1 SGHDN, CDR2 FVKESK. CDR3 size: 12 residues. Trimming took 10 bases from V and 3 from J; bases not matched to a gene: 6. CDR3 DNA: TGTGCCACATCGACGGGGGGCTACGAGCAGTACTTC. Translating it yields CATSTGGYEQYF.

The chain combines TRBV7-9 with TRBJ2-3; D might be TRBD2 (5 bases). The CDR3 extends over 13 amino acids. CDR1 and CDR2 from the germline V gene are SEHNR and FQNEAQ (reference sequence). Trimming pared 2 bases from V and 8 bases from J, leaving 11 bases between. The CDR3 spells CASSLRSGGTQYF. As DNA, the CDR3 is TGTGCCAGCAGCTTAAGGAGCGGAGGTACGCAGTATTTT.

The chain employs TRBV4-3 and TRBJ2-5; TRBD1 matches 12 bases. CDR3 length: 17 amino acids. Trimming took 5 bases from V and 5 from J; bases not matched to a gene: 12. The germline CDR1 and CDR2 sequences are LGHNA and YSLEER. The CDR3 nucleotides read TGCGCCAGCAGCAGGCAACCGGGACAGGGGGCGGGGGAGACCCAGTACTTC. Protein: CASSRQPGQGAGETQYF.